The source of this T cell receptor beta chain is a study of radiation and T cells in renal cell carcinoma. Assay: immunoSEQ multiplex PCR; the TCRdb copy retains only in-frame clones and omits some. The sample lists about 59,000 clones, over 70% seen once, with 6% to 8% in the top ten. Described time point: baseline pretreatment blood. The treatment here: 15 Gy SBRT to primary tumor, nephrectomy 4 weeks later. This CDR3 contains 15 residues. The germline gives CDR1 SGDLS, CDR2 YYNGEE. J was trimmed by 0 bases and V by 4 bases; bases with no gene match: 4. The chain joins TRBV9 to TRBJ2-1, with 7 bases lining up with TRBD2. This specimen was blood, taken from a patient whose treatment included radiotherapy and nephrectomy. This sequence originates from a man aged 60 to 69 with renal cell carcinoma. The CDR3, as DNA: TGTGCCAGCAGCTCTCTAGCGGCCTCCTACAATGAGCAGTTCTTC. Translating it yields CASSSLAASYNEQFF.